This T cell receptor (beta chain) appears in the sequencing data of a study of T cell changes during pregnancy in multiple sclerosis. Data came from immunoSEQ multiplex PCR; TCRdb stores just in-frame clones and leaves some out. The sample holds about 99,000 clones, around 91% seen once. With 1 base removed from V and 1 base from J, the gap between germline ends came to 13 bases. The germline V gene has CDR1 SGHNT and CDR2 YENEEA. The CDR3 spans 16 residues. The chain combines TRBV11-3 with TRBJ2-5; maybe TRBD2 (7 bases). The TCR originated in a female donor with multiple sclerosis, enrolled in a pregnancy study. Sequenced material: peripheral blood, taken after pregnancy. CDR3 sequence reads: CASSLGAGARQETQYF. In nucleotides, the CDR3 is TGTGCCAGCAGCTTAGGGGCGGGGGCACGCCAAGAGACCCAGTACTTC.